Listed below are T cell receptor beta chains from one sample, sequenced in a study of T cell responses to AZD1222 COVID-19 vaccine. Clones were sequenced by immunoSEQ multiplex PCR, and TCRdb holds only the in-frame ones, with some missing. The sample lists 100,000 to 150,000 clones, 84% seen once, with over 25% in the top ten. The material sequenced was peripheral blood, taken 28 days after the second AZD1222 dose. These receptors came from an adult who received the AZD1222 COVID-19 vaccine. Both conserved end residues are part of each CDR3. D genes are given only for firm matches. Rows may omit the clone size; those that give it use once, few, many or a size class.

- TRBJ1-2 - TRBV7-2 14 TGTGCCAGCAGCCGGGACAACCATAACTATGGCTACACCTTC CASSRDNHNYGYTF
- TRBJ2-7 few TRBV5-8 14 TGTGCCAGCAGGGATATCGGGATTTCCTACGAGCAGTACTTC CASRDIGISYEQYF
- TRBJ1-1 - TRBV7-2 14 TGTGCCAGCAGCCTGACAGCTTTTTGGACTGAAGCTTTCTTT CASSLTAFWTEAFF
- TRBJ2-3 - TRBV11-3 14 TGTGCCAGCAGCTTGTTGGGGAGCACAGATACGCAGTATTTT CASSLLGSTDTQYF
TRBD2 TRBJ2-5 few TRBV6-5 15 TGTGCCAGCAGTAAGGGACTAGCGGGGTTGGAGACCCAGTACTTC CASSKGLAGLETQYF
- TRBJ1-2 once TRBV6-2/TRBV6-3 12 TGTGCCAGCAGTCTGTCTGGGCTTGTCTACACCTTC CASSLSGLVYTF
TRBD2 TRBJ2-3 - TRBV5-1 14 TGCGCCAGCAGCTCCGGGGGGATAGGAGATACGCAGTATTTT CASSSGGIGDTQYF
TRBD2 TRBJ2-5 - TRBV9 15 TGTGCCAGCAGCGCCGCGGCGGGGGGGAAAGAGACCCAGTACTTC CASSAAAGGKETQYF
- TRBJ1-1 once TRBV28 11 TGTGCCAGCTCCACGACCACTGAAGCTTTCTTT CASSTTTEAFF
- TRBJ1-5 - TRBV3-1/TRBV3-2 12 TGTGCCAGCAGCCTCGGCTATCAGCCCCAGCATTTT CASSLGYQPQHF
- TRBJ1-6 - TRBV5-1 15 TGCGCCAGCAGCTTGGAACCGGACAGTAATTCACCCCTCCACTTT CASSLEPDSNSPLHF
TRBD1 TRBJ1-1 - TRBV19 17 TGTGCCAGCAGTATTTTTGAGGGGACAGGGGAGTACACTGAAGCTTTCTTT CASSIFEGTGEYTEAFF
- TRBJ1-2 - TRBV14 13 TGTGCCAGCAGCCAACCCGCGACCTATGGCTACACCTTC CASSQPATYGYTF
TRBD1 TRBJ1-2 - TRBV6-5 14 TGTGCCAGCAGTTACGGGGACAGTAACTATGGCTACACCTTC CASSYGDSNYGYTF
- TRBJ1-4 few TRBV29-1 13 TGCAGCGTTGAGAGTCAGGGTCTAGGAAAACTGTTTTTT CSVESQGLGKLFF
TRBD1 TRBJ1-5 once TRBV10-2 17 TGCGCCAGCAATAACGGACAGGGGGCGAATGGCAATCAGCCCCAGCATTTT CASNNGQGANGNQPQHF
- TRBJ2-7 - TRBV7-9 14 TGTGCCAGCAGCTTACCAGGGAGCTCCTACGAGCAGTACTTC CASSLPGSSYEQYF
TRBD2 TRBJ2-5 - TRBV7-8 16 TGTGCCAGCAGCTTAGAGGCTGTGGCGGGGGAAGAGACCCAGTACTTC CASSLEAVAGEETQYF
- TRBJ2-5 - TRBV20-1 10 TGCAGTGCGGGTCAAGAGACCCAGTACTTC CSAGQETQYF
- TRBJ2-5 - TRBV4-3 13 TGCGCCAGCAGCCCCGGGGGATCAGAGACCCAGTACTTC CASSPGGSETQYF
- TRBJ2-7 - TRBV28 15 TGTGCCAGCAGTTTAGCGGTAGACCCAAAGGGGGAGCAGTACTTC CASSLAVDPKGEQYF
TRBD1 TRBJ1-5 - TRBV6-5 13 TGTGCCAGCAGCCAGGGGGGCGGGCAGCCCCAGCATTTT CASSQGGGQPQHF
- TRBJ2-7 - TRBV28 14 TGTGCCAGCAGTTCAGGTGGAGACACCTACGAGCAGTACTTC CASSSGGDTYEQYF
- TRBJ1-4 - TRBV6-5 13 TGTGCCAGCGGGTCTTTGGGGGGTGAAAAACTGTTTTTT CASGSLGGEKLFF
- TRBJ1-1 - TRBV9 18 TGTGCCAGCAGCGTAGCTACTCGGGCGGAAAGCATGAACACTGAAGCTTTCTTT CASSVATRAESMNTEAFF
- TRBJ1-4 few TRBV7-2 15 TGTGCCAGCAGCTTAAGAAGGTGGGCTGGGGAAAAACTGTTTTTT CASSLRRWAGEKLFF
TRBD1 TRBJ1-1 - TRBV7-2 13 TGTGCCAGCAGACCTCGGGACAGCACTGAAGCTTTCTTT CASRPRDSTEAFF
- TRBJ2-5 - TRBV5-1 13 TGCGCCAGCAGCTTGGGAGGGCAAGAGACCCAGTACTTC CASSLGGQETQYF
TRBD1 TRBJ1-2 - TRBV2 15 TGTGCCAGCAGTGCGCTGGACAGGGGTGACTATGGCTACACCTTC CASSALDRGDYGYTF
- TRBJ1-1 - TRBV6-2/TRBV6-3 14 TGTGCCAGCAGTTACACCAGGCTGAACACTGAAGCTTTCTTT CASSYTRLNTEAFF
- TRBJ1-2 once TRBV6-1 13 TGTGCCAGCAGTGAGGGGTGGGGCTATGGCTACACCTTC CASSEGWGYGYTF
TRBD1 TRBJ1-2 - TRBV4-1 19 TGCGCCAGCAGCCTAAAACCTAAGACAGGGGGCGCGAAGGACTATGGCTACACCTTC CASSLKPKTGGAKDYGYTF
- TRBJ2-5 - TRBV7-8 11 TGTGCCAGCAGCCCCTTGGAGACCCAGTACTTC CASSPLETQYF
- TRBJ1-5 - TRBV30 13 TGTGCCTGGAGTGTACTAGGGGAACAGCCCCAGCATTTT CAWSVLGEQPQHF
TRBD1 TRBJ2-3 - TRBV9 16 TGTGCCAGCTCACTCGTCGGGACAGGGCCGGGAGATACGCAGTATTTT CASSLVGTGPGDTQYF
- TRBJ2-1 - TRBV4-2 13 TGTGCCAGCGCCCGTCCAGAAATTGATGAGCAGTTCTTC CASARPEIDEQFF
- TRBJ2-3 - TRBV3-1/TRBV3-2 15 TGTGCCAGCAGCCACAGGACAGCCTCCACAGATACGCAGTATTTT CASSHRTASTDTQYF
- TRBJ2-7 - TRBV6-5 15 TGTGCCAGCAGTACCTCCGGGTCACCTGCCTACGAGCAGTACTTC CASSTSGSPAYEQYF
- TRBJ1-1 - TRBV7-8 19 TGTGCCAGCAGCTTAGTTGTTATAGCAGGGGCGAGGGGTAACACTGAAGCTTTCTTT CASSLVVIAGARGNTEAFF
- TRBJ1-2 - TRBV27 13 TGTGCCAGCAGTAGAGGGGTGGTCTATGGCTACACCTTC CASSRGVVYGYTF